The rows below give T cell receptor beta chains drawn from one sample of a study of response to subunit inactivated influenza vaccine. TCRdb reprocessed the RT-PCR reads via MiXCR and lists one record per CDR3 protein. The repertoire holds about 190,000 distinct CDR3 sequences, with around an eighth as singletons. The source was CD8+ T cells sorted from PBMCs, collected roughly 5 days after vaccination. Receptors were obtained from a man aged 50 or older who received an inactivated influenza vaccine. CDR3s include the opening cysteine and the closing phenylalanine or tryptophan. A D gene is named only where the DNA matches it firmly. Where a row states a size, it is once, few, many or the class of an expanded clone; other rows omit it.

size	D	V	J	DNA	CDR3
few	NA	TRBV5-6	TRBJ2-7	TGTGCCAGCAGCCTAGGGACATTCGAGCCGTACGAGCAGTACTTC	CASSLGTFEPYEQYF
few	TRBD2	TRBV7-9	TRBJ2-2	TGTGCCAGCAGCCGGGGGACTAGTACGAACACCGGGGAGCTGTTTTTT	CASSRGTSTNTGELFF
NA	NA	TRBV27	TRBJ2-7	TGTGCCAGCAGTTTCACCTCGCAGGCCGGACACTACGAGCAGTACTTC	CASSFTSQAGHYEQYF
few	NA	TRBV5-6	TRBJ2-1	TGTGCCAGCAGCCGCGGACGGGTTGAGCAGTTCTTC	CASSRGRVEQFF
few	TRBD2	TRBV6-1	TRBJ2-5	TGTGCCAGCAGTGATCTGGGAGGGTCAGAGACCCAGTACTTC	CASSDLGGSETQYF
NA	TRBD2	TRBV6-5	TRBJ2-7	TGTGCCAGCAGTTACTCTCTAGCGGGAGGCGAGCAGTACTTC	CASSYSLAGGEQYF
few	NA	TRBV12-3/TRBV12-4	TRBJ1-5	TGTGCCAGCAGCTTGGGACTCCTTCTCAATCAGCCCCAGCATTTT	CASSLGLLLNQPQHF
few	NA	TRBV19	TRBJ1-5	TGTGCCAGTAGTATTGTATCAGGCTACAATCAGCCCCAGCATTTT	CASSIVSGYNQPQHF
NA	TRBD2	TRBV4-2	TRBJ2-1	TGTGCCAGCAGCCAAGAATCGGGACTAGCGGGAAATGAGCAGTTCTTC	CASSQESGLAGNEQFF
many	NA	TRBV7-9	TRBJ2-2	TGTGCCAGCAGCAAGGGGGACTTTACAGCCACCGGGGAGCTGTTTTTT	CASSKGDFTATGELFF
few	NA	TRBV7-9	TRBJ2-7	TGTGCCAGCAGCTGGAGAGACATGGGGGCGCAGTACTTC	CASSWRDMGAQYF
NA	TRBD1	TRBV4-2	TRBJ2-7	TGTGCCAGCAGCCAAGTACGGGACAGGGTCTACGAGCAGTACTTC	CASSQVRDRVYEQYF
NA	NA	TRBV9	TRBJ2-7	TGTGCCAGCAGCGTGTCGGATTTCTACGAGCAGTACTTC	CASSVSDFYEQYF
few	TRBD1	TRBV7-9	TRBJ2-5	TGTGCCAGCAGCTTCGTCCGGGACAGGGGCCAAGAGACCCAGTACTTC	CASSFVRDRGQETQYF
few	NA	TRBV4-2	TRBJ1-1	TGTGCCAGCAGCCAAGACCCAGGGGAGGTTATGAACACTGAAGCTTTCTTT	CASSQDPGEVMNTEAFF
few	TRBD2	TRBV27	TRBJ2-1	TGTGCCAGCAGTTCGGGGGGGCCCTGGAAAAATGAGCAGTTCTTC	CASSSGGPWKNEQFF
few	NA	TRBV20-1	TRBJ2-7	TGCAGTGCTAGAGATCCAGATTCCTACGAGCAGTACTTC	CSARDPDSYEQYF
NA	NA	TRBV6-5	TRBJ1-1	TGTGCCAGCAGTTACACCCAAGGTTCCACTGAAGCTTTCTTT	CASSYTQGSTEAFF
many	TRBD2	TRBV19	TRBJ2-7	TGTGCCAGTAGTATAGGAGCGGGACCCTACGAGCAGTACTTC	CASSIGAGPYEQYF
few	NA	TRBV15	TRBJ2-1	TGTGCCACCAGCAGAGATAGCACAGTCTACAATGAGCAGTTCTTC	CATSRDSTVYNEQFF
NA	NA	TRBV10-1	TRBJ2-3	TGCGCCAGCAGTGAGTTGGCGAATCCTAGGGCAGATACGCAGTATTTT	CASSELANPRADTQYF
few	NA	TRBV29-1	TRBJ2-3	TGCAGCGTTGATCTAGATACGCAGTATTTT	CSVDLDTQYF
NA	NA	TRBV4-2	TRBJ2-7	TGTGCCAGCAGCCAAGAAGTCAGATCCTACGAGCAGTACTTC	CASSQEVRSYEQYF
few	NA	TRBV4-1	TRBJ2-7	TGCGCCAGCAGCCAAGATCCTGCAGACTACGAGCAGTACTTC	CASSQDPADYEQYF
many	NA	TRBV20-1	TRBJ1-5	TGCAGTGCTAGACGTTGGGCCGAAAATCAGCCCCAGCATTTT	CSARRWAENQPQHF
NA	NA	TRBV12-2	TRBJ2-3	TGTGCAAGTCGCTTAAGATTTACAATGTTGAAGGGGGTTTCAGATACGCAGTATTTT	CASRLRFTMLKGVSDTQYF
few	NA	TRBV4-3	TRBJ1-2	TGCGCCAGCAGCCAAGAGAATAAAGGGAGCTATGGCTACACCTTC	CASSQENKGSYGYTF
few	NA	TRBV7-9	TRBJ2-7	TGTGCCAGCAGCTCACCCAGGGCAGTCCGCTCCTACGAGCAGTACTTC	CASSSPRAVRSYEQYF
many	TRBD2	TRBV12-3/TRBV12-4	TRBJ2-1	TGTGCCAGCAGTCCTAGCGGGGGACCCTACAATGAGCAGTTCTTC	CASSPSGGPYNEQFF
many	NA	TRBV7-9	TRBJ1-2	TGTGCCAGCAGCTTAGGACCGTTGCTCGGTGGCTACACCTTC	CASSLGPLLGGYTF
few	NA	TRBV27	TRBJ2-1	TGTGCCAGCAGTTTCACGGGAAATGAGCAGTTCTTC	CASSFTGNEQFF
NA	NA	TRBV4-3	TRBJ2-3	TGCGCCAGCAGCCAAGAGACCGGTTGGGGCACAGATACGCAGTATTTT	CASSQETGWGTDTQYF
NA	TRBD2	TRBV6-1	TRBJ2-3	TGTGCCAGCAGCCTATCGGGACTAGCGGGAGCGACCACAGATACGCAGTATTTT	CASSLSGLAGATTDTQYF
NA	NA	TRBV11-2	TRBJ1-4	TGTGCCAGCAGCTTAAATGACGGAGGGGAAAGATATGAAAAACTGTTTTTT	CASSLNDGGERYEKLFF
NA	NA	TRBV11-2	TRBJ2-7	TGTGCCAGCAGCTTTGAGACAGCCGAGCAGTACTTC	CASSFETAEQYF
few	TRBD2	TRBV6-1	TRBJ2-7	TGTGCCAGCAGCCCAGCTAGCGGGTTCTCCTACGAGCAGTACTTC	CASSPASGFSYEQYF
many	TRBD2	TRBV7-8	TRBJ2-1	TGTGCCAGCAGCTCGGGACTAGCGTCCTACAATGAGCAGTTCTTC	CASSSGLASYNEQFF
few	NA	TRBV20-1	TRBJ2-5	TGCAGTGCTAGATATTCGGGGACCCAGTACTTC	CSARYSGTQYF
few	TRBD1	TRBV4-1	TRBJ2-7	TGCGCCAGCAGCCCGACAGGGGGCTCCTACGAGCAGTACTTC	CASSPTGGSYEQYF
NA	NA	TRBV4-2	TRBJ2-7	TGTGCCAGCAGCCAAGAACCCGAGAACTACGAGCAGTACTTC	CASSQEPENYEQYF
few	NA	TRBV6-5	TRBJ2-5	TGTGCCAGCAGTTACTATCTTGGAACCACCCTTGAGGAGACCCAGTACTTC	CASSYYLGTTLEETQYF
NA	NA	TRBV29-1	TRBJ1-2	TGCAGCGTTGTGATCGGGGAAAGCTACACCTTC	CSVVIGESYTF
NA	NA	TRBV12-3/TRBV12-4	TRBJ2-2	TGTGCCAGCAGTTTTGGGGGAGGGAACACCGGGGAGCTGTTTTTT	CASSFGGGNTGELFF
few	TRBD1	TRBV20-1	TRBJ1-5	TGCAGTGCTGGACCGGGACAGGGAGATCAGCCCCAGCATTTT	CSAGPGQGDQPQHF
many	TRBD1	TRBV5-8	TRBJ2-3	TGTGCCAGCAGCTTGCCGGGACAGGGGGCCACAGATACGCAGTATTTT	CASSLPGQGATDTQYF
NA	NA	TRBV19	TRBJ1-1	TGTGCCAGTAGTATGGGGGGCACTGAAGCTTTCTTT	CASSMGGTEAFF
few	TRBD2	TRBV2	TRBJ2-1	TGTGCCAGCAGTGAGGGGCCTAGCGGGAGGGCCTATGAGCAGTTCTTC	CASSEGPSGRAYEQFF
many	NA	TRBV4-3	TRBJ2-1	TGCGCCAGCAGCCAAGATCCTAATGAGCAGTTCTTC	CASSQDPNEQFF